This T cell receptor beta chain was sequenced during a study of T cells in Graves' hyperthyroidism and ophthalmopathy (dated by TCRdb to the late 2010s). Broadly, across the study: Peripheral blood was sampled at the time of initial diagnosis, prior to any treatment. TCR V-J signatures able to tell the groups apart were searched for in a discovery cohort of 100 patients, of whom around 43 had Graves' ophthalmopathy and around 56 had stable Graves' hyperthyroidism. Whether ophthalmopathy could be predicted prospectively was tested in an independent validation cohort made up of under 20 hyperthyroidism patients plus 17 patients who later progressed to ophthalmopathy. The roughly 91 discovery patients were randomly divided into training and test sets at a 7:3 ratio. Thyroid tissue and blood T-cell repertoires from roughly 6 Graves' hyperthyroidism patients were also compared in the study. Once sampling was done, hyperthyroidism patients were given methimazole at a starting dose of 30 mg daily, whereas ophthalmopathy patients were given high-dose intravenous methylprednisolone. The paper describes TCR Vbeta CDR3 sequencing of about 140 peripheral blood samples, made up of roughly 45 ophthalmopathy patients, more than 70 hyperthyroidism patients and 17 progressor patients.

This clonotype was picked up a small number of times. Its antigen remains unidentified. Base qualities were left out, and no much larger clone turns up one base away. TCR beta CDR3 regions were amplified from RNA transcripts. The first round of RT-PCR for the TCR CDR3 was performed with the HTBI primer set and the Qiagen OneStep RT-PCR kit. Libraries were constructed in a second round of multiplex PCR, after which size selection and purification were performed. Libraries were sequenced paired-end with 100 bp reads on an Illumina HiSeq2000. Processing in the source paper ran as follows. SOAPnuke was used to process the raw data, throwing out any read that contained adapters or uncalled bases, had a mean Phred below 15, or lacked an exact constant-primer or identifier match. High-quality paired reads were merged with COPE v1.2.5, and unique nucleotide sequences were defined as clonotypes. MiTCR v1.1 was used to align clonotypes to the IMGT TRBV, TRBD and TRBJ reference segments. The analysis was restricted to V-J combinations with a frequency above 0.0001, which together covered roughly 99% of the repertoires. The TCS score was defined as the ratio of F50 (clonal expansion) to E x V (chaos), calculated using BLOSUM62-based TCRdist between CDR3 peptides within each V-J. Welch's t-statistics and random forest reduced around 520 V-J features to about 12, which were used in a naive Bayes classifier (R e1071). TCRdb took the public reads, trimmed them with fastp at Q25, ran MiXCR for clone calling and kept in-frame beta chains. Rows with a matching CDR3 protein are joined into one entry that keeps the most common DNA and genes. The V and J calls reflect TCRdb's pipeline rather than the authors' work. The sample yields a few hundred thousand distinct CDR3 sequences; roughly 19% were counted once. The top ten hold about 40% of the sample.

Ophthalmopathy patients had moderately to severely active disease, Clinical Activity Score of at least 3, NOSPECS grade of at least 4, and duration under 3 months. Exclusion was applied to patients with uncontrolled infections, other autoimmune diseases, pregnancy or lactation. Diagnoses were based on clinical symptoms, serum thyroxine and TRAb, thyroid ultrasound and orbital computed tomography. PBMCs were isolated from approximately 10 ml of fresh peripheral blood by Ficoll-Paque density gradient centrifugation. Trizol reagent was used to extract total RNA, and RNA quality was then checked on an Agilent 2100 Bioanalyzer. CDR1 and CDR2, per the germline V gene (reference sequence), are MNHEY and SMNVEV. Trimmed from V: 6 bases; trimmed from J: 6 bases; junction bases lacking a gene match: 3. The CDR3, cysteine through phenylalanine, is 13 amino acids long. The sequence is cut down to CDR3 DNA, 39 bases in frame from base 1.

Study-wide conclusions, independent of this receptor: A model built on a 13 V-J signature distinguished ophthalmopathy from stable hyperthyroidism, reaching over 85% sensitivity and about 81% specificity in cross-validation and 80%/75% in testing. During validation, the model predicted progression to ophthalmopathy a median of roughly six months ahead of onset, with just under 71% sensitivity and almost 75% specificity. Sample size was not statistically predetermined, and blinding of investigators to group allocation was not performed. Most expanded thyroid clonotypes (frequency above 0.001) were also detected in blood, a finding suggesting that blood repertoires may reflect thyroid immune responses.

The TCR originated in a man aged 45-60 years with Graves' ophthalmopathy. The V and J genes are TRBV27 and TRBJ1-5; TRBD1 agrees with 9 junctional bases. Sequenced: blood. The CDR3 region reads CASRQQGAQPQHF. The nucleotide sequence is TGTGCCAGCAGACAACAGGGGGCTCAGCCCCAGCATTTT.